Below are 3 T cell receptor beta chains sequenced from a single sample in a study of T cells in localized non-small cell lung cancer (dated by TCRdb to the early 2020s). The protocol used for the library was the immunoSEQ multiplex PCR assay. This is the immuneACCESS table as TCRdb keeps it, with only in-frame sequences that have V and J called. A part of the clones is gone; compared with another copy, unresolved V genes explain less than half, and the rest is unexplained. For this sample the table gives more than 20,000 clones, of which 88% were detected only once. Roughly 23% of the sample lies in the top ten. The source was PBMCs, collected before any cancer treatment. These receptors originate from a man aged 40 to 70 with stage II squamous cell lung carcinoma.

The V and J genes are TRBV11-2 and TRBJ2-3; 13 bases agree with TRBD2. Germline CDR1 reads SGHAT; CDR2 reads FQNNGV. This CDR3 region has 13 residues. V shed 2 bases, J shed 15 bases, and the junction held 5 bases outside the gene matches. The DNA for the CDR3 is TGTGCCAGCAGCTTACTCGGACTAGCGGGAGCCTATTTT. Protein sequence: CASSLLGLAGAYF.

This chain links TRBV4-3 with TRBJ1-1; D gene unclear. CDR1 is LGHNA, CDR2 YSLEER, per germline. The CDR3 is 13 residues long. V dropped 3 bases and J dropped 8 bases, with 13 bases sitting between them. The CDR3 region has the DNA TGCGCCAGCAGCCAGGCCCTTGACCGAGAAGCTTTCTTT. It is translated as CASSQALDREAFF.

The CDR3 is CASTLDSSMRGYTF. Written as DNA, the CDR3 is TGTGCCAGCACCCTGGACTCCTCGATGAGGGGCTACACCTTC. The J gene is TRBJ1-2, the V gene TRBV6-5; D gene uncertain. V lost 7 bases to trimming and J lost 8 bases, with 20 bases between them. CDR3 length: 14 amino acids. The V gene's germline CDR1 is MNHEY and CDR2 SVGAGI.